The rows below give T cell receptor beta chains drawn from one sample of a study of persistence of HIV-infected CD4 T cells. These receptors are not linked to any known antigen. Profiling relied on immunoSEQ multiplex PCR, and the TCRdb table lists in-frame clones only, not all of them. The table lists about 60,000 clones, about 77% of them singletons, with 1.5% to 2% in the top ten. This material consisted of CD4+ T cells sorted from PBMCs after roughly 18-hour stimulation, taken from a patient who received antiretroviral therapy. These receptors all stem from an adult man with HIV who was CMV-seropositive. Each CDR3 is given without its conserved first and last residue. The order of the fields is clone size, J gene, V gene, CDR3 protein. Expanded clones get a size class; other rows say once, few or many, or leave the size out.

. | TRBJ2-3 | TRBV6-4 | ASSVDGGAGDTQY
. | TRBJ1-2 | TRBV28 | ASIPQGGFYGYT
. | TRBJ2-7 | TRBV19 | ASSIPGEERQY
few | TRBJ1-5 | TRBV28 | ASSQDRENQPQH
. | TRBJ1-3 | TRBV7-9 | ASSPEVTGNTIY
. | TRBJ1-5 | TRBV28 | ASTFMEGVGSNQPQH
once | TRBJ1-2 | TRBV3-1/TRBV3-2 | ASSPTGTANYGYT
. | TRBJ1-2 | TRBV19 | ASSSEVGTNYGYT
. | TRBJ2-7 | TRBV5-1 | ASSLELLRGGASYEQY
. | TRBJ2-3 | TRBV10-3 | AISGPTGARTDTQY
. | TRBJ2-7 | TRBV10-2 | ASSERGPLGGEQY
few | TRBJ2-6 | TRBV6-1 | ASSEGSGPGANVLT
. | TRBJ1-5 | TRBV6-6 | ASSPNRGRSNQPQH
. | TRBJ1-5 | TRBV7-9 | ASSLTGGNQPQH
. | TRBJ2-7 | TRBV7-6 | ASSALGWGREYYEQY
few | TRBJ1-6 | TRBV6-1 | ASSEIGGSYNSPLH
. | TRBJ1-6 | TRBV7-8 | ASSLTGTVDSPLH
. | TRBJ1-1 | TRBV19 | ASIRPGSLKNTEAF
. | TRBJ1-2 | TRBV7-2 | ASSTRDSPGSYT
. | TRBJ2-1 | TRBV5-5 | ASSSRQGRDNEQF
. | TRBJ2-3 | TRBV28 | ASSQITLGGARDTQY
. | TRBJ2-7 | TRBV6-5 | ASSPDRLRDEQY
few | TRBJ2-1 | TRBV19 | ASSKVGAPYNEQF
. | TRBJ1-1 | TRBV7-9 | AASGATLNTEAF
. | TRBJ1-2 | TRBV6-2/TRBV6-3 | ASSLQNYGYT